The rows below give T cell receptor beta chains drawn from one sample of a study of blood T cell repertoires in COVID-19. Measured with immunoSEQ multiplex PCR; TCRdb has only the in-frame clones, and not every one. The sample includes roughly 190,000 clones, roughly 90% of them seen just once. The sequencing input was PBMCs or T cells enriched from blood (not recorded which). The source is a woman younger than 45 who had recovered from COVID-19. CDR3s include the opening cysteine and the closing phenylalanine or tryptophan. D genes are given only for firm matches.

j_gene: TRBJ1-2; v_gene: TRBV6-5; len: 12; d_gene: -; CDR3aa: CASSLDSNGYTF
j_gene: TRBJ2-7; v_gene: TRBV30; len: 14; d_gene: TRBD2; CDR3aa: CAWSRLAGNYEQYF
j_gene: TRBJ1-4; v_gene: TRBV19; len: 14; d_gene: -; CDR3aa: CASTRRQHNEKLFF
j_gene: TRBJ2-5; v_gene: TRBV10-3; len: 17; d_gene: -; CDR3aa: CAISEGAIAVIQETQYF
j_gene: TRBJ1-1; v_gene: TRBV7-2; len: 14; d_gene: -; CDR3aa: CASSIRTANTEAFF
j_gene: TRBJ1-1; v_gene: TRBV11-2; len: 11; d_gene: -; CDR3aa: CASSRGVEAFF
j_gene: TRBJ1-2; v_gene: TRBV24-1; len: 13; d_gene: -; CDR3aa: CATSDGQRDGYTF
j_gene: TRBJ2-5; v_gene: TRBV5-1; len: 14; d_gene: -; CDR3aa: CASSPTSFSETQYF
j_gene: TRBJ1-6; v_gene: TRBV2; len: 14; d_gene: -; CDR3aa: CASIGAVYNSPLHF
j_gene: TRBJ2-2; v_gene: TRBV19; len: 15; d_gene: TRBD1; CDR3aa: CASKKQGRDTGELFF
j_gene: TRBJ1-1; v_gene: TRBV6-5; len: 13; d_gene: -; CDR3aa: CASTQGGITEAFF
j_gene: TRBJ1-1; v_gene: TRBV5-4; len: 14; d_gene: -; CDR3aa: CASSFRAVNTEAFF
j_gene: TRBJ1-1; v_gene: TRBV19; len: 15; d_gene: TRBD1; CDR3aa: CASTYGGTGRNEAFF
j_gene: TRBJ1-6; v_gene: TRBV28; len: 14; d_gene: -; CDR3aa: CASSVYGSKTAHHF
j_gene: TRBJ2-2; v_gene: TRBV10-3; len: 19; d_gene: TRBD2; CDR3aa: CAISELGRSSGSRTGELFF
j_gene: TRBJ2-7; v_gene: TRBV14; len: 15; d_gene: TRBD2; CDR3aa: CASSPTSASSYEQYF
j_gene: TRBJ1-2; v_gene: TRBV11-2; len: 15; d_gene: TRBD1; CDR3aa: CASSSKGQAGGGYTF
j_gene: TRBJ2-7; v_gene: TRBV5-4; len: 14; d_gene: TRBD2; CDR3aa: CASSLGTSDYEQYF